These 18 T cell receptor beta chains originate from one sample sequenced in a study of early T cells in non-severe SARS-CoV-2 infection. TCRdb independently ran MiXCR on the 5' RACE reads; one entry per CDR3 protein. The sample yields some 30,000 distinct CDR3 sequences, approximately 6% seen once. Sequenced input: whole blood. All receptors come from an adult who was a healthcare worker with PCR-confirmed SARS-CoV-2 infection or an uninfected control (not recorded which).

This clonotype was detected ten times or more. The V and J genes are TRBV5-1 and TRBJ1-3; TRBD1 matches 7 bases. The CDR3 totals 17 residues. Germline CDR1 reads SGHRS; CDR2 reads YFSETQ. V lost 4 bases to trimming and J lost 0 bases; unmatched junction nucleotides: 10. Written as DNA, the CDR3 is TGCGCCAGCAGCGCGACGGGACAGCGTAGCTCTGGAAACACCATATATTTT. It is translated as CASSATGQRSSGNTIYF.

This clonotype was recorded a few times. The chain links TRBV7-3 to TRBJ2-1; D gene ambiguous. Germline V gene lookup returns CDR1 SGHTA and CDR2 FQGTGA. CDR3 length: 13 amino acids. V lost 5 bases, J lost 8 bases, and 13 bases lay in between. The CDR3 sequence is CASSNAMGHEQFF. The CDR3 region has the DNA TGTGCCAGCAGCAACGCCATGGGCCATGAGCAGTTCTTC.

In its sample, this clonotype was seen many times. Here the CDR3 reads CASSPPRGGAQETQYF. The DNA for the CDR3 is TGTGCCAGCAGCCCCCCCCGGGGGGGGGCCCAAGAGACCCAGTACTTC. The V call is TRBV28, the J call TRBJ2-5; 8 nucleotides agree with TRBD2. The CDR3 sequence is 16 residues long. V dropped 6 bases and J dropped 1; count of bases not matched to a gene: 10. The germline V gene encodes CDR1 MDHEN and CDR2 SYDVKM.

This clonotype was picked up many times. The chain carries TRBV4-1 and TRBJ2-2; possibly TRBD1 or TRBD2 for D (5 bases each). This CDR3 comprises 16 residues. In germline, CDR1 is MGHRA, CDR2 YSYEKL. The V gene lost 2 bases and the J gene lost 6 bases, with 16 bases spanning the gap. CDR3 in amino acids: CASSQPRQGPSGELFF. The CDR3 region has the DNA TGCGCCAGCAGCCAACCCCGGCAGGGACCCTCCGGGGAGCTGTTTTTT.

This clonotype was seen more than once but under ten times. The CDR3 DNA follows: TGTGCCAGCAGACCATGGTCGGAGGAGACCCAGTACTTC. Translation: CASRPWSEETQYF. The J gene is TRBJ2-5, the V gene TRBV6-5, with D uncertain. The CDR3 runs to 13 residues. CDR1 and CDR2 (germline): MNHEY, SVGAGI. V was cut by 6 bases and J by 5 bases, with 13 bases left in between.

This clonotype was observed many times. The chain is built from TRBV18 and TRBJ1-6; a weak D match, TRBD1 (5 bases). The V end was cut by 1 base, the J end by 7 bases, with 17 bases between. Germline V gene data show CDR1 as KGHSH and CDR2 as LQKENI. This CDR3 region has 17 residues. The CDR3 DNA follows: TGTGCCAGCTCACCACTTCGGGGGACCATCGAGAATTCACCCCTCCACTTT. Protein: CASSPLRGTIENSPLHF.

This clonotype was found many times. The chain is built from TRBV6-5 and TRBJ2-3; D unresolved. Trimming pared 0 bases from V and 13 bases from J, leaving 14 bases between. The CDR3 runs to 13 residues. Germline CDR1 and CDR2: MNHEY and SVGAGI. The DNA for the CDR3 is TGTGCCAGCAGTTACTCGAGTCCCACTGGGGAGTATTTT. This codes for CASSYSSPTGEYF.

This clonotype showed up many times. The V and J genes are TRBV27 and TRBJ2-7, with 8 bases aligning to TRBD2. The V gene end was trimmed by 2 bases and the J gene end by 3 bases; junction bases not matched to a gene: 18. Germline loops: CDR1 MNHEY, CDR2 SMNVEV (reference sequence). CDR3 length: 19 residues. The CDR3 region is CASSLRGLETLPRRYEQYF. The CDR3 DNA is TGTGCCAGCAGTTTAAGGGGACTAGAGACCCTACCGCGCCGCTACGAGCAGTACTTC.

This clonotype appeared a few times. The CDR3: CASREQGAFSYEQYF. The CDR3 nucleotides are TGTGCCAGCAGGGAACAGGGGGCTTTTTCCTACGAGCAGTACTTC. This chain joins TRBV6-1 and TRBJ2-7; 9 bases agree with TRBD1. Germline-derived CDR1 and CDR2 are MNHNS and SASEGT. This CDR3 contains 15 residues. V gave up 6 bases and J gave up 1 base; unmatched junction bases: 7.

The J gene is TRBJ2-1, the V gene TRBV6-2 or TRBV6-3; maybe TRBD2 (5 bases). This CDR3 has 14 amino acids. The germline V gene has CDR1 MNHEY and CDR2 SVGEGT. Trimming shortened V by 6 bases and J by 7 bases, and 16 bases separated the two germline ends. The CDR3 protein is CASRDSSFENEQFF. CDR3 nucleotide sequence: TGTGCCAGCAGGGACTCGTCTTTTGAGAATGAGCAGTTCTTC.

CDR3 loop: CASSKSASYEQYF. CDR3 sequence (DNA): TGTGCCAGTAGTAAGAGCGCCTCCTACGAGCAGTACTTC. The gene calls are TRBV19 and TRBJ2-7; D gene ambiguous. The V gene's germline CDR1 is LNHDA and CDR2 SQIVND (reference sequence). This CDR3 region has 13 residues. The V end was cut by 4 bases, the J end by 0 bases, with 7 bases between.

This clonotype was counted a few times. This chain joins TRBV6-6 and TRBJ1-5; D gene unclear. Germline lookup yields CDR1 MNHNY and CDR2 SVGAGI (reference sequence). The CDR3 sequence is 13 residues long. Deletions cut 5 bases from V and 3 bases from J, with 8 bases between. CDR3 protein: CASSTRANQPQHF. In DNA, the CDR3 is TGTGCCAGCAGTACCCGCGCCAATCAGCCCCAGCATTTT.

This clonotype was counted at least ten times. The rearrangement uses TRBV6-1 and TRBJ2-5; D remains unclear. V was cut by 2 bases and J by 4 bases, with 20 bases left in between. Germline V CDR1 and CDR2: MNHNS, SASEGT. The CDR3 is 17 amino acids. CDR3: CASSEYRLVGTGETQYF. The CDR3 coding sequence is TGTGCCAGCAGTGAATACCGGCTCGTGGGAACCGGAGAGACCCAGTACTTC.

Sample share makes this clonotype medium-sized. The chain uses TRBV4-1 and TRBJ1-6; 7 positions match TRBD1. CDR1 and CDR2 from the germline V gene are MGHRA and YSYEKL. The CDR3 runs 14 residues. The trim removed 4 bases at V and 5 bases at J, leaving 2 bases unmatched. CDR3 residues: CASSLGTDNSPLHF. DNA for the CDR3: TGCGCCAGCAGCCTTGGGACAGATAATTCACCCCTCCACTTT.

The table lists this clonotype with a few counts. V usage is TRBV10-3 and J usage is TRBJ2-5; TRBD1 aligns across 7 bases. The CDR3 is 12 residues long. V shed 10 bases and J 3 bases; nucleotides not matched to a gene: 5. The V gene's germline CDR1 is ENHRY and CDR2 SYGVKD. The CDR3 DNA sequence: TGTGCCACACGGGACAGCAAAGAGACCCAGTACTTC. Its translation: CATRDSKETQYF.

DNA for the CDR3: TGTGCCACCAGCAGCAGGGGGTACAATGAGCAGTTCTTC. Translated, it gives CATSSRGYNEQFF. The chain has TRBV15 and TRBJ2-1, with TRBD1 matching over 7 bases. The CDR3 contains 13 residues. V was clipped by 3 bases and J by 4 bases; unmatched bases: 0. Germline V gives CDR1 LNHNV, CDR2 YYDKDF (reference sequence).

In its sample, this clonotype was seen a few times. This chain uses TRBV28 with TRBJ1-4, with TRBD1 identical over 10 bases. The germline V gene has CDR1 MDHEN and CDR2 SYDVKM. Trimming at V came to 5 bases and at J to 7 bases, leaving 7 bases not matched to a gene. The CDR3 length is 15 residues. The CDR3 DNA reads TGTGCCAGCAGTCCCTACGGACAGGGGGTTGAAAAACTGTTTTTT. It encodes CASSPYGQGVEKLFF.

This clonotype was counted between two and nine times. This chain links TRBV11-1 with TRBJ1-3; possible D gene TRBD1, 6 bases. The CDR3 runs 15 residues. Trimming pared 6 bases from V and 0 bases from J, leaving 12 bases between. CDR1 SGHAT and CDR2 FQDESV come from the germline V gene (reference sequence). Here the CDR3 DNA reads TGTGCCAGCAGACGACAGGCGCTCTCTGGAAACACCATATATTTT. This codes for CASRRQALSGNTIYF. Based on the CDR3 plus reference TRBV11-1 and TRBJ1-3, the full variable domain is EAEVAQSPRYKITEKSQAVAFWCDPISGHATLYWYRQILGQGPELLVQFQDESVVDDSQLPKDRFSAERLKGVDSTLKIQPAELGDSAMYLCASRRQALSGNTIYFGEGSWLTVV.